Below, one TCR beta chain is given with its context. Its antigen remains unknown. Using its own MiXCR run on the 5' RACE reads, TCRdb lists one record per CDR3 protein. The data show more than 110,000 distinct CDR3 sequences, 14% seen once. The data are from a study of T-cell memory formation after mild COVID-19. Study in general: For the most part, TCR clusters were specific to one donor.

Study results and caveats: Balance between CD4 and CD8 was seen in clones contracting day 15 to 85, and a CD4+ lean was seen in later expanders. Of the contracting clones, CD4+ ones lay mainly in CM and EM, and CD8+ ones in EMRA. The appearance of some responding clones in pre-infection memory suggested that cross-reactive memory joined.

Looked up from germline, CDR1 is MRHNA and CDR2 is SNTAGT. This CDR3 contains 17 residues. V was clipped by 10 bases and J by 1 base; unmatched bases: 18. The sequenced sample consisted of PBMCs or a T cell subset sorted from them (not recorded which). This sequence originates from an adult woman who had mild COVID-19 (a few samples of this study predate the infection). Cell type and time point are not known. This sequence joins TRBV6-4 and TRBJ1-1; 7 nucleotides line up with TRBD1. The CDR3, as DNA: TGTGCCAACGTATCGACCCCCTACAGGGGAAAGAACACTGAAGCTTTCTTT. Translated: CANVSTPYRGKNTEAFF.